The 3 T cell receptor beta chains in this list originate from one sample, sequenced in a study of CD8 T cells in Susac syndrome. RNA amounts of roughly 0.45 to 1 ug underwent reverse transcription with random hexamers. TCRdb analysed the immunoSEQ multiplex PCR reads with MiXCR anew, one entry per CDR3 protein. There are 65,000 to 85,000 distinct CDR3 sequences in the sample; approximately 93% occur only once, and around 0.45% lies in the top ten. Source material: CD8+ T cells from PBMCs. The receptors shown here come from a human donor with Susac syndrome.

In its sample, this clonotype was seen once. This chain links TRBV4-1 with TRBJ1-1; 7 bases are a match to TRBD1. CDR3 length equals 15 residues. The ends lost 1 base at V and 0 bases at J; junction bases unmatched: 2. Looked up from germline, CDR1 is MGHRA and CDR2 is YSYEKL. Here the CDR3 DNA reads TGCGCCAGCAGCCAAGGACAGGGAATGAACACTGAAGCTTTCTTT. It encodes CASSQGQGMNTEAFF.

J is TRBJ2-3 and V is TRBV24-1, with TRBD2 identical over 12 bases. The CDR3 sequence is 18 residues long. CDR1 and CDR2 (germline): KGHDR, SFDVKD. The trim removed 4 bases at V and 2 bases at J, leaving 9 bases unmatched. For the CDR3, the DNA is TGTGCCACCAGTGACTCTCCCGGGACTAGCGGGTCCACAGATACGCAGTATTTT. Protein sequence: CATSDSPGTSGSTDTQYF.

This clonotype was seen only once. As DNA, the CDR3 is TGTGCCAGCAGACCTACCAGAGTTAGCAATCAGCCCCAGCATTTT. As protein: CASRPTRVSNQPQHF. This chain uses TRBV6-5 with TRBJ1-5; D is uncertain. This CDR3 is built from 15 residues. Germline assignment: CDR1 MNHEY and CDR2 SVGAGI. V was cut by 6 bases and J by 0 bases, with 12 bases left in between.